This entry lists 18 T cell receptor beta chains sequenced from one sample in a study of PD-1 blockade in classical Hodgkin lymphoma. All trial patients relapsed after autologous stem cell transplantation. TCRdb keeps only in-frame clones here, not all; method: immunoSEQ multiplex PCR. In the table there are 65,000 to 95,000 clones, about nine tenths of which are singletons. The sample consisted of peripheral blood mononuclear cells (PBMCs), taken at baseline. The receptors come from a human donor with classical Hodgkin lymphoma.

V and J are TRBV6-1 and TRBJ2-3; tentative D call: TRBD2 (7 bases). The ends were cut back, 8 bases at V and 4 bases at J, with 13 bases in the middle. Germline V gene data show CDR1 as MNHNS and CDR2 as SASEGT. The CDR3 loop spans 13 amino acids. CDR3 coding DNA: TGTGCCAGCGGGGGGGGCTACCCAGATACGCAGTATTTT. Its protein is CASGGGYPDTQYF.

CDR3 sequence reads: CAWRTGTTHEQYF. The CDR3 nucleotides are TGTGCCTGGAGGACCGGGACCACCCACGAGCAGTACTTC. The chain has TRBV30 and TRBJ2-7; D possibly matches TRBD1 or TRBD2 (5 bases each). CDR3 size: 13 residues. Trimming removed 3 bases at V and 5 bases at J, with 14 bases between. Germline CDR1 is GTSNPN and CDR2 is SVGIG (reference sequence).

This chain connects TRBV27 to TRBJ2-7, with 11 positions matching TRBD2. This CDR3 comprises 15 residues. Germline CDR1 is MNHEY and CDR2 is SMNVEV (reference sequence). Unmatched junction bases numbered 10, after V lost 6 bases and J lost 6 bases. The CDR3: CASSFTSGRSSEQYF. As DNA, the CDR3 is TGTGCCAGCAGCTTTACTAGCGGGAGATCGAGCGAGCAGTACTTC.

The chain recombines TRBV21-1 with TRBJ2-1; TRBD2, the table's D call, was not compared with the DNA. TRBV21-1 constitutes a pseudogene. There are 14 residues in the CDR3. The CDR3 reads CASSVAGPYNEQFF. As DNA, the CDR3 is TGTGCCAGCAGTGTAGCGGGACCCTACAATGAGCAGTTCTTC.

The rearrangement links TRBV4-3 to TRBJ2-7; weak D call: TRBD1 (5 bases). The CDR3 has 14 amino acids. V lost 4 bases, J lost 6 bases, and 16 bases lay in between. The germline V gene has CDR1 LGHNA and CDR2 YSLEER. The CDR3 DNA follows: TGCGCCAGCAGCCCTCGACCGGACACAAGCGAGCAGTACTTC. Translation gives CASSPRPDTSEQYF.

This chain joins TRBV2 and TRBJ1-5; D not resolved. Per the germline V gene, CDR1 is SNHLY and CDR2 is FYNNEI. The CDR3 is 17 amino acids. Deletions cut 0 bases from V and 4 bases from J, with 16 bases between. The CDR3: CASSEAWGVSENQPQHF. CDR3 DNA: TGTGCCAGCAGTGAAGCATGGGGAGTAAGTGAAAATCAGCCCCAGCATTTT.

This chain's CDR3 is CASSATLGEFLYGYTF. For the CDR3, the DNA is TGTGCCAGCAGCGCGACACTCGGGGAATTTCTCTATGGCTACACCTTC. The J gene is TRBJ1-2, the V gene TRBV7-8, with no clear D. Germline CDR1 and CDR2: SGHVS and FQNEAQ. The CDR3 length is 16 residues. Trimming left V 5 bases short and J 4 bases short, with 20 bases between.

V and J are TRBV27 and TRBJ2-5, with a tentative D call TRBD2 (6 bases). Per the germline V gene, CDR1 is MNHEY and CDR2 is SMNVEV (reference sequence). Trimming took 0 bases from V and 11 from J, leaving 22 bases between them. This CDR3 comprises 16 residues. CDR3 in amino acids: CASSLSSRGSGGRQYF. CDR3 sequence (DNA): TGTGCCAGCAGTTTATCGTCTCGCGGTAGCGGAGGCAGGCAGTACTTC.

This chain links TRBV6-5 with TRBJ2-1; D uncertain. CDR3 length: 14 residues. With 1 base removed from V and 5 bases from J, the gap between germline ends came to 9 bases. Germline-derived CDR1 and CDR2 are MNHEY and SVGAGI. The CDR3 here is CASSYLAADNEQFF. The CDR3 DNA sequence: TGTGCCAGCAGTTACTTGGCAGCTGACAATGAGCAGTTCTTC.

The CDR3 bases are TGTGCCAGCAGCCCCGCGGTCTCCTCTAACTATGGCTACACCTTC. This translates into CASSPAVSSNYGYTF. This chain uses TRBV11-2 with TRBJ1-2, with no clear D. The germline V and J ends were trimmed by 5 bases and 0 bases, with 13 bases remaining between them. Germline CDR1 SGHAT, CDR2 FQNNGV. The CDR3 length is 15 residues.

The CDR3 region is CASSPDPTSGLPDTQYF. CDR3 DNA sequence: TGTGCCAGCAGCCCCGACCCGACTAGCGGGCTGCCAGATACGCAGTATTTT. This chain connects TRBV13 to TRBJ2-3; the match to TRBD2 covers 10 bases. Germline CDR1 reads PRHDT; CDR2 reads FYEKMQ (reference sequence). The CDR3 has 17 residues. Unmatched junction bases numbered 12, after V lost 5 bases and J lost 4 bases. The variable domain in full, with the rest retrieved from reference TRBV13 and TRBJ2-3, is AAGVIQSPRHLIKEKRETATLKCYPIPRHDTVYWYQQGPGQDPQFLISFYEKMQSDKGSIPDRFSAQQFSDYHSELNMSSLELGDSALYFCASSPDPTSGLPDTQYFGPGTRLTVL.

The chain is built from TRBV19 and TRBJ2-2, with 9 bases aligning to TRBD2. The CDR3 extends over 15 amino acids. J was trimmed by 7 bases and V by 8 bases; bases with no gene match: 11. Germline CDR1 LNHDA, CDR2 SQIVND (reference sequence). CDR3 sequence: CASRGASGMGGELFF. The CDR3 DNA reads as TGTGCCAGTCGTGGGGCTAGCGGGATGGGCGGGGAGCTGTTTTTT.

This chain joins TRBV5-4 and TRBJ2-1; TRBD2 aligns across 10 bases. Unmatched junction bases numbered 4, after V lost 4 bases and J lost 0 bases. Per the germline V gene, CDR1 is SGHNT and CDR2 is YYREEE (reference sequence). This CDR3 is built from 16 residues. As DNA, the CDR3 is TGTGCCAGCAGCCGACCTAGCGGGAGCTCCTACAATGAGCAGTTCTTC. Its protein product is CASSRPSGSSYNEQFF.

CDR3 region: CASSLSLNEYF. The CDR3 DNA reads as TGTGCCAGCAGTTTATCTCTAAATGAGTACTTC. The rearrangement joins TRBV2 to TRBJ2-7; unclear D gene. This CDR3 has 11 residues. V lost 5 bases and J 11 bases, leaving 13 bases between the germline ends. Germline V gene data show CDR1 as SNHLY and CDR2 as FYNNEI.

The rearrangement joins TRBV2 to TRBJ1-4; D not certain. Germline values: CDR1 SNHLY, CDR2 FYNNEI. V was shortened by 7 bases and J by 7 bases, with 19 bases between the two germline ends. The length of the CDR3 is 15 residues. CDR3 sequence reads: CASTSTWVFGEKLFF. The DNA of the CDR3 is TGTGCCAGCACCTCGACGTGGGTTTTCGGTGAAAAACTGTTTTTT. The full variable domain, completed using reference TRBV2 and TRBJ1-4, is EPEVTQTPSHQVTQMGQEVILRCVPISNHLYFYWYRQILGQKVEFLVSFYNNEISEKSEIFDDQFSVERPDGSNFTLKIRSTKLEDSAMYFCASTSTWVFGEKLFFGSGTQLSVL.

This chain links TRBV27 with TRBJ1-1; 9 positions match TRBD1. Trimming removed 6 bases from V and 6 bases from J; junction bases left unmatched: 11. CDR1 and CDR2 from the germline V gene are MNHEY and SMNVEV (reference sequence). The CDR3 is 15 amino acids. CDR3 nucleotides: TGTGCCAGCAGGATCCAGGGACAGGGCCCCTCTGAAGCTTTCTTT. Protein: CASRIQGQGPSEAFF.

The chain links TRBV5-1 to TRBJ2-7, with 8 bases lining up with TRBD1. In germline, CDR1 is SGHRS, CDR2 YFSETQ. CDR3 size: 13 residues. After removal of 1 base from V and 5 bases from J, the junction contained 2 bases not matched to a gene. The CDR3 DNA reads as TGCGCCAGCAGCTTGTTGGGACAGGACGAGCAGTACTTC. It is translated as CASSLLGQDEQYF.

The V call is TRBV6-5, the J call TRBJ1-2; D call uncertain. V shed 6 bases and J shed 0 bases, with 8 bases lying between them. Germline assignment: CDR1 MNHEY and CDR2 SVGAGI. CDR3 size: 13 residues. This CDR3 is CASSHGTNYGYTF. CDR3 nucleotides: TGTGCCAGCAGCCACGGGACTAACTATGGCTACACCTTC.